Detailed here is one TCR beta chain. CDR1 and CDR2 (germline): SQVTM, ANQGSEA. This CDR3 contains 13 residues. Between the trimmed V and J ends, which lost 7 bases and 7 bases, there was a span of 17 bases. Per the authors' pipeline: For nucleated cells, counts were estimated from reference gene primer amplification. TCRdb keeps only in-frame clones here, not all; method: immunoSEQ multiplex PCR. V, J and clone size reflect that table, while D and trimming were determined from the DNA. The data hold roughly 80,000 clones, with roughly 88% observed a single time. This specimen belongs to a study of blood T cell repertoires in COVID-19. Study-level information: Samples of COVID-19 (acute and convalescent) were obtained from the United States, Italy and Spain. PBMCs, B-cell-depleted T cells, or T cells were the source of the cDNA or gDNA that made up the material.

What was sequenced was peripheral blood. This chain joins TRBV29-1 and TRBJ2-1, with D perhaps matching TRBD2 (7 bases). This receptor was obtained from a middle-aged man with active COVID-19. CDR3 DNA: TGCAGCGGGTCCCGGGGGGCTTTTAATGAGCAGTTCTTC. As protein: CSGSRGAFNEQFF.